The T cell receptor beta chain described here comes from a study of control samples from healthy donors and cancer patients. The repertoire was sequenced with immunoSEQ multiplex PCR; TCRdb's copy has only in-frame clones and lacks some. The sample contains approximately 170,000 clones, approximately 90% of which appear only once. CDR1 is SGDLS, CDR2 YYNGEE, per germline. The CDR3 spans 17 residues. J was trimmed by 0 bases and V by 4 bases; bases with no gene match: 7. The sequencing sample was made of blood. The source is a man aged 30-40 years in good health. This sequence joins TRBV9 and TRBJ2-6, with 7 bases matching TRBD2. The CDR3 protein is CASSPRTSSSGANVLTF. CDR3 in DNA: TGTGCCAGCAGCCCCCGGACTAGTAGCTCTGGGGCCAACGTCCTGACTTTC. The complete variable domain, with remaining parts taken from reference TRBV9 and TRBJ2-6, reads DSGVTQTPKHLITATGQRVTLRCSPRSGDLSVYWYQQSLDQGLQFLIQYYNGEERAKGNILERFSAQQFPDLHSELNLSSLELGDSALYFCASSPRTSSSGANVLTFGAGSRLTVL.